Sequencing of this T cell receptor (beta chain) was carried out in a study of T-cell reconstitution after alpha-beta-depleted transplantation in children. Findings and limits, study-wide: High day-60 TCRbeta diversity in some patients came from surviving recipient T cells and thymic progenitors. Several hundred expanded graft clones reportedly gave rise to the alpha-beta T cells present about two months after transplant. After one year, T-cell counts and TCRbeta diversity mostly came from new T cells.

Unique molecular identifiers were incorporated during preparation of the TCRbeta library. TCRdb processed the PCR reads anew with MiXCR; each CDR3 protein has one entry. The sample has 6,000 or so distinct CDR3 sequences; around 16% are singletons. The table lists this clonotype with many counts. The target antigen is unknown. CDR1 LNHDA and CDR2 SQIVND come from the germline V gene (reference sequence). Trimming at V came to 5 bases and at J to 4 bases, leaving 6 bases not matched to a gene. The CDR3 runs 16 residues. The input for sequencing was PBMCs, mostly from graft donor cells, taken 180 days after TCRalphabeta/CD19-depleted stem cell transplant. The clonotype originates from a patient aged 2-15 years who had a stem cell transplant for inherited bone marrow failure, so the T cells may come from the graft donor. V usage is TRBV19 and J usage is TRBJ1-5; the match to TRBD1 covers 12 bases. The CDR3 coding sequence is TGTGCCAGTAGTGGGACAGGGGGCGCAGAGAATCAGCCCCAGCATTTT. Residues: CASSGTGGAENQPQHF.